The clone carrying this T cell receptor beta chain was seen more than once but under ten times. The data originate from a study of PD-L1 blockade in urothelial cancer. The V gene's germline CDR1 is KGHSH and CDR2 LQKENI. The CDR3 has 13 residues. J was trimmed by 7 bases and V by 8 bases; bases with no gene match: 7. Spiking of synthetic TCR analog templates was performed in each PCR. The data were produced by immunoSEQ multiplex PCR, yet TCRdb's version contains in-frame clones alone and is incomplete. Here the sample spans tens of thousands of clones, about 81% being singletons. Documented time point: pretreatment peripheral blood.

The chain employs TRBV18 and TRBJ2-7; 11 nucleotides match TRBD1. The clonotype originates from a man between 50 and 59 years old with urothelial cancer. Sequenced material: PBMCs, taken around atezolizumab (anti-PD-L1) treatment. CDR3 DNA: TGTGCCAGCGCCGGACAGGGGGCGTGGGAGCAGTACTTC. Amino acids: CASAGQGAWEQYF.